This T cell receptor (beta chain) is from a study of cytomegalovirus exposure and HLA in healthy donors. In the study overall: Clustering assigned 70% to 90% of the roughly 370 genotyped donors to the Caucasian-associated ancestry cluster. Findings and limits, study-wide: Compared with the roughly 700-donor mean, an Asian-associated ancestry cluster reportedly had fewer N-insertions, according to a later analysis. There were about 160 TCR beta chains listed as cytomegalovirus-associated.

CDR1 LNHNV and CDR2 YYDKDF come from the germline V gene (reference sequence). Trimming took off 2 bases at V and 2 bases at J, with 6 bases between the two ends. The CDR3 is 14 amino acids. The PCR contained 60 Vbeta and 13 Jbeta primers. TCRdb's table, derived via immunoSEQ multiplex PCR, lists solely in-frame clones and lacks some. The sample lists a few hundred thousand clones, 70% to 90% occurring once. In its sample, this clone was seen a few times. Its antigen is still unknown. J is TRBJ2-2 and V is TRBV15; the D is unclear. Sequencing used PBMCs. This sequence originates from a young woman in good health and CMV-seronegative. CDR3 coding DNA: TGTGCCACCAGCAGACAACTTAACACCGGGGAGCTGTTTTTT. Its translation: CATSRQLNTGELFF. Supplemented by reference TRBV15 and TRBJ2-2, the full variable domain reads DAMVIQNPRYQVTQFGKPVTLSCSQTLNHNVMYWYQQKSSQAPKLLFHYYDKDFNNEADTPDNFQSRRPNTSFCFLDIRSPGLGDTAMYLCATSRQLNTGELFFGEGSRLTVL.